These 12 T cell receptor beta chains came from one sample sequenced in a study of CD8+ T cells in alopecia areata. RNA extraction was followed by reverse transcription into cDNA, which acted as the sequencing template. Some clones are missing from TCRdb's copy, which holds only in-frame ones; the method was immunoSEQ multiplex PCR. This table holds 150,000 to 200,000 clones, about three fifths found once. Material: CD4+ T cells sorted from blood. These receptors were taken from a human donor in good health.

This clone came up a few times. The chain links TRBV27 to TRBJ2-1; no firm D call. The CDR3 is 11 amino acids. Trimming cost V 8 bases and J 3 bases, with 5 bases left between them. Germline lookup yields CDR1 MNHEY and CDR2 SMNVEV (reference sequence). The CDR3 DNA follows: TGTGCCAGCGGGTTCTACAATGAGCAGTTCTTC. Translation: CASGFYNEQFF.

The chain uses TRBV7-2 and TRBJ2-7, with D perhaps matching TRBD1 or TRBD2 (5 bases each). The CDR3 totals 15 residues. V was pared by 0 bases and J by 3 bases, with 12 bases between. In germline, CDR1 is SGHTA, CDR2 FQGNSA. CDR3 sequence reads: CASSLAGTTGYEQYF. For the CDR3, the DNA is TGTGCCAGCAGCTTAGCAGGGACCACGGGCTACGAGCAGTACTTC.

This rearrangement joins TRBV7-2 to TRBJ2-7; D uncertain. The ends were cut back, 6 bases at V and 1 base at J, with 13 bases in the middle. The CDR3 covers 14 residues. Germline V CDR1 and CDR2: SGHTA, FQGNSA. The CDR3 sequence: CASRIEYQSYEQYF. The CDR3 bases are TGTGCCAGCAGGATTGAATACCAATCCTACGAGCAGTACTTC. The full variable domain, in which reference TRBV7-2 and TRBJ2-7 provide the parts outside the CDR3, is GAGVSQSPSNKVTEKGKDVELRCDPISGHTALYWYRQSLGQGLEFLIYFQGNSAPDKSGLPSDRFSAERTGGSVSTLTIQRTQQEDSAVYLCASRIEYQSYEQYFGPGTRLTVT.

This clone came up a few times. The V gene is TRBV4-2, the J gene TRBJ2-7, with 8 bases lining up with TRBD1. The germline V gene has CDR1 LGHNA and CDR2 YNFKEQ. V dropped 3 bases and J dropped 0; count of bases not matched to a gene: 7. The CDR3 has 16 amino acids. CDR3 nucleotide sequence: TGTGCCAGCAGCCATGGGGGACAGGTGAGCTCCTACGAGCAGTACTTC. It specifies CASSHGGQVSSYEQYF.

V gene TRBV19 combines with J gene TRBJ2-2; 9 bases align to TRBD1. There are 15 residues in the CDR3. V shed 5 bases, J shed 5 bases, and the junction held 6 bases outside the gene matches. From germline, CDR1 is LNHDA and CDR2 SQIVND (reference sequence). This CDR3 is CASSLRDRVTGELFF. Here the CDR3 DNA reads TGTGCCAGTAGTCTCCGGGACAGGGTAACCGGGGAGCTGTTTTTT.

The genes are TRBV6-6 and TRBJ1-1; the D gene is possibly TRBD1 (6 bases). CDR3 length: 14 amino acids. Germline CDR1 MNHNY, CDR2 SVGAGI (reference sequence). With 4 bases removed from V and 1 base from J, the gap between germline ends came to 10 bases. The CDR3 protein is CASSSQGQNTEAFF. The DNA of the CDR3 is TGTGCCAGCAGTTCACAGGGACAGAACACTGAAGCTTTCTTT.

The rearrangement links TRBV21-1 to TRBJ2-7. TRBV21-1 is shown as a pseudogene. The CDR3 has 10 residues. DNA for the CDR3: TGTGCCAGCAGCAACCCCGAGCAGTACTTC. This sequence encodes CASSNPEQYF.

V usage is TRBV19 and J usage is TRBJ2-6; D assignment may be TRBD1 or TRBD2 (5 bases each). Trimming shortened V by 8 bases and J by 0 bases, and 14 bases separated the two germline ends. The germline gives CDR1 LNHDA, CDR2 SQIVND (reference sequence). The length of the CDR3 is 16 residues. CDR3 in DNA: TGTGCCAGTTCCCGAGGGGCGGTCTCTGGGGCCAACGTCCTGACTTTC. It specifies CASSRGAVSGANVLTF.

The gene calls are TRBV10-2 and TRBJ2-1; D call uncertain. Germline V gene lookup returns CDR1 WSHSY and CDR2 SAAADI. The CDR3 length is 13 residues. V was pared by 8 bases and J by 2 bases, with 10 bases between. CDR3 region: CASGGIAYNEQFF. CDR3 DNA sequence: TGCGCCAGCGGTGGGATCGCCTACAATGAGCAGTTCTTC.

The table lists this clone with a few counts. This chain joins TRBV7-8 and TRBJ1-4; D remains ambiguous. The germline V gene encodes CDR1 SGHVS and CDR2 FQNEAQ. V lost 1 base, J lost 8 bases, and 11 bases lay in between. The CDR3 totals 14 residues. CDR3 loop: CASSLVGAGEKLFF. The CDR3 region has the DNA TGTGCCAGCAGCTTAGTCGGTGCAGGCGAAAAACTGTTTTTT.

V usage is TRBV5-6 and J usage is TRBJ2-5, with D uncertain. This CDR3 is built from 11 residues. V was trimmed by 4 bases and J by 4 bases, leaving 5 bases between them. CDR1 SGHDT and CDR2 YYEEEE come from the germline V gene. The CDR3 region is CASSIGETQYF. The CDR3 region has the DNA TGTGCCAGCAGCATAGGAGAGACCCAGTACTTC.

Only a few counts were recorded for this clone. The chain uses TRBV30 and TRBJ2-4; the D gene is possibly TRBD1 (5 bases). The CDR3 runs 11 residues. Germline V gene lookup returns CDR1 GTSNPN and CDR2 SVGIG (reference sequence). V shed 4 bases and J shed 4 bases, with 5 bases lying between them. The CDR3 sequence is CAWTGKNIQYF. The DNA for the CDR3 is TGTGCCTGGACAGGGAAAAACATTCAGTACTTC.